This entry features one TCR beta chain sequence. Its matching antigen is unknown. These data come from a study of T cell responses to AZD1222 COVID-19 vaccine. Study summary: Second-dose intervals of approximately 4 or approximately 12 weeks were pooled. General study findings and limits: Only a handful of individuals given AZD1222 were seropositive at baseline. Donor demographics were predominantly white British with a female majority; clonal diversity may be underestimated. Two AZD1222 administrations were followed by greater Spike-specific TCR breadth and depth.

This table comes from immunoSEQ multiplex PCR, and its TCRdb copy is limited to in-frame clones, with some not included. The table lists about 94,000 clones, roughly 89% of them singletons. J gave up 7 bases and V 5 bases, and 6 bases lay outside the gene matches. The length of the CDR3 is 13 residues. From germline, CDR1 is MNHEY and CDR2 SMNVEV (reference sequence). Here the sequenced sample was peripheral blood, taken on day 0 of AZD1222 vaccination. V usage is TRBV27 and J usage is TRBJ1-2, with 8 positions matching TRBD1. This TCR derives from an adult in good health. In DNA form, the CDR3 reads TGTGCCAGCAGTCCCCAGACAGGGGTTGGCTACACCTTC. Its protein is CASSPQTGVGYTF.